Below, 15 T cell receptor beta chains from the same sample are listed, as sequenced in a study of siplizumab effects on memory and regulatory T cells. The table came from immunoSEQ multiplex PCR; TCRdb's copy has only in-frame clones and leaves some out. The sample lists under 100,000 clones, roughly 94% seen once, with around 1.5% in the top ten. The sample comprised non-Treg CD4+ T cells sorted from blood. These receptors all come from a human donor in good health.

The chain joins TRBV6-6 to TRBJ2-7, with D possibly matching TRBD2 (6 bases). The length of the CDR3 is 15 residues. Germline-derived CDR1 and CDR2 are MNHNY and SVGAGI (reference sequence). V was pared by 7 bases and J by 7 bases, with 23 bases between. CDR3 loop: CASKVSGEYREEQYF. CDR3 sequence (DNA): TGTGCCAGCAAAGTCTCGGGAGAATATCGTGAGGAGCAGTACTTC.

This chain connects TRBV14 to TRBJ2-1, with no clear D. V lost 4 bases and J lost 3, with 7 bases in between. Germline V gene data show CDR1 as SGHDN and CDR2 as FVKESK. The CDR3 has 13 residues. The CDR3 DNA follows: TGTGCCAGCAGCCCTAACTACTACAATGAGCAGTTCTTC. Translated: CASSPNYYNEQFF.

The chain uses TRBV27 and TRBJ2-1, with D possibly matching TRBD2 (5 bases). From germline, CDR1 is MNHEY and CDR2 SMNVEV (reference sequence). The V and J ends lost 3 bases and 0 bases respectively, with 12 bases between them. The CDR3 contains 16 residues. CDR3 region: CASSLGWESSYNEQFF. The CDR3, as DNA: TGTGCCAGCAGTTTGGGGTGGGAGAGCTCCTACAATGAGCAGTTCTTC.

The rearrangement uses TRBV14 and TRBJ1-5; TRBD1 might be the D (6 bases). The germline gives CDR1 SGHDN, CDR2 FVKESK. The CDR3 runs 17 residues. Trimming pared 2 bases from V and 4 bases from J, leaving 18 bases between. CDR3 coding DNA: TGTGCCAGCAGCCAACTTGGGGGAGGAGGGGGGAATCAGCCCCAGCATTTT. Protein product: CASSQLGGGGGNQPQHF.

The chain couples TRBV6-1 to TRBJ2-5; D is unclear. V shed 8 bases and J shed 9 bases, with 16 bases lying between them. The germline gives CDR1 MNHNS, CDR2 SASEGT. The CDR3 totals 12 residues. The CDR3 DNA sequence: TGTGCCAGCCAAACGGATCTACTGGCCCAGTACTTC. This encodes CASQTDLLAQYF.

Here the CDR3 reads CASSQALGGGETQYF. The CDR3 nucleotides are TGTGCCAGCAGCCAAGCCCTGGGGGGAGGAGAGACCCAGTACTTC. The J gene is TRBJ2-5, the V gene TRBV4-2; maybe TRBD2 (6 bases). Trimming removed 1 base at V and 4 bases at J, with 13 bases between. Germline V lookup: CDR1 LGHNA, CDR2 YNFKEQ. The CDR3 is 15 residues long.

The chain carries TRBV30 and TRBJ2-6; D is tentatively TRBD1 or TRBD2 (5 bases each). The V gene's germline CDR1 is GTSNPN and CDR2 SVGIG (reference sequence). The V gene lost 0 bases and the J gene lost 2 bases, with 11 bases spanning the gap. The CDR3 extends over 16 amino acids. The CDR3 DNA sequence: TGTGCCTGGAGTGTACTTGGGGGAGCTGGGGCCAACGTCCTGACTTTC. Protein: CAWSVLGGAGANVLTF.

Written as DNA, the CDR3 is TGCAGCGTTGGGGGGGGAGAGGGTCTTGGATCCTACGAGCAGTACTTC. Amino acids: CSVGGGEGLGSYEQYF. The V call is TRBV29-1, the J call TRBJ2-7, with TRBD2 identical over 7 bases. Trimming removed 4 bases from V and 1 base from J; junction bases left unmatched: 13. This CDR3 comprises 16 residues. Germline V CDR1 and CDR2: SQVTM, ANQGSEA.

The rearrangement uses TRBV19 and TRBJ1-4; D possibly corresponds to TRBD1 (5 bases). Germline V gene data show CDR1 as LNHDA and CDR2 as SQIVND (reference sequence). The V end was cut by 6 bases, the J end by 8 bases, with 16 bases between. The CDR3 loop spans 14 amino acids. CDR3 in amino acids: CASRSRGRDEKLFF. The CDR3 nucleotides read TGTGCCAGTAGGAGCCGGGGGAGAGACGAAAAACTGTTTTTT.

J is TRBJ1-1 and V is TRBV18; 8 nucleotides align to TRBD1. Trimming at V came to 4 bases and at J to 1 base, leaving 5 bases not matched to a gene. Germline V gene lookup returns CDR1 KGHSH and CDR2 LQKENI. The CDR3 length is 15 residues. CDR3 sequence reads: CASSRDRTTNTEAFF. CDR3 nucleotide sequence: TGTGCCAGCTCACGGGACAGGACCACGAACACTGAAGCTTTCTTT.

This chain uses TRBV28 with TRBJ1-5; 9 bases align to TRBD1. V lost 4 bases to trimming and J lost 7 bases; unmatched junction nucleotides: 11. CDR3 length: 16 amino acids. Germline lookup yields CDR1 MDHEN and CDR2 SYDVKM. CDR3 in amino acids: CASSSLGQGLGQPQHF. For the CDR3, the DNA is TGTGCCAGCAGTTCCCTCGGACAGGGGTTGGGGCAGCCCCAGCATTTT.

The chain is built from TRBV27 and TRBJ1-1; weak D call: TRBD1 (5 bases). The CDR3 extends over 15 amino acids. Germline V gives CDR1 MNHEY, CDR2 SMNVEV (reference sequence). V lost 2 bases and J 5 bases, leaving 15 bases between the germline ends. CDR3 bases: TGTGCCAGCAGTTTACGTGGGGCTCAGTGGACTGAAGCTTTCTTT. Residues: CASSLRGAQWTEAFF.

The CDR3 region has the DNA TGTGCCAGCAGCCCCCGGTTCATAGACGAGCAGTACTTC. This codes for CASSPRFIDEQYF. The chain combines TRBV5-4 with TRBJ2-7; D not certain. Germline loops: CDR1 SGHNT, CDR2 YYREEE (reference sequence). The length of the CDR3 is 13 residues. V was cut by 4 bases and J by 5 bases, with 13 bases left in between. Supplemented by reference TRBV5-4 and TRBJ2-7, the full variable domain reads ETGVTQSPTHLIKTRGQQVTLRCSSQSGHNTVSWYQQALGQGPQFIFQYYREEENGRGNFPPRFSGLQFPNYSSELNVNALELDDSALYLCASSPRFIDEQYFGPGTRLTVT.

The CDR3 is CASRSRGMDYGYTF. In DNA form, the CDR3 reads TGTGCCAGCAGAAGCAGGGGTATGGACTATGGCTACACCTTC. The rearrangement links TRBV28 to TRBJ1-2; maybe TRBD1 (6 bases). The CDR3 covers 14 residues. Germline-derived CDR1 and CDR2 are MDHEN and SYDVKM. Between the trimmed V and J ends, which lost 6 bases and 3 bases, there was a span of 14 bases.

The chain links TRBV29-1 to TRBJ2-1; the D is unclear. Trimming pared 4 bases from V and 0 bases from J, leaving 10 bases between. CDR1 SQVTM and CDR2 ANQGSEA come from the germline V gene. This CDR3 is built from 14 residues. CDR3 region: CSVVGESSYNEQFF. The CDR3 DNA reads TGCAGCGTTGTCGGCGAGAGCTCCTACAATGAGCAGTTCTTC.